One sample yielded the 8 T cell receptor beta chains listed below, sequenced in a study of CD8+CD57+ T cells in acquired aplastic anemia (dated by TCRdb to the late 2010s). Sequencing instrument: Illumina HiSeq 2000. Genomic DNA served as template for TCR beta VDJ combination and CDR3 sequence profiling. TCRdb reprocessed the public reads (quality trimming at Q25 with fastp, clone calling with MiXCR) and kept in-frame beta chains. Each CDR3 protein gets just one entry, which takes the most common genes and DNA from the rows behind it. This sample has some 150,000 distinct CDR3 sequences in its table, and about 40% of those were observed once. The ten largest clonotypes hold more than 7% of the sample. Sequences were obtained from sorted CD4+, CD8+, or CD8+CD57+ T cells (not recorded which) from PBMCs. These receptors were collected from a human donor in good health, serving as a control.

This clonotype was detected ten times or more. The chain links TRBV24-1 to TRBJ1-2; 10 nucleotides line up with TRBD1. CDR3 length: 15 residues. Trimming took 7 bases from V and 8 from J; bases not matched to a gene: 12. In germline, CDR1 is KGHDR, CDR2 SFDVKD. The CDR3 protein is CATSAASTGGFGYTF. CDR3 DNA sequence: TGTGCCACCAGCGCCGCTTCGACAGGGGGCTTCGGCTACACCTTC.

This rearrangement joins TRBV7-2 to TRBJ1-1; 8 bases align to TRBD1. V lost 4 bases, J lost 0 bases, and 4 bases stayed unmatched. Germline lookup yields CDR1 SGHTA and CDR2 FQGNSA. This CDR3 has 15 amino acids. The CDR3 region has the DNA TGTGCCAGCAGCTCCCTGGACAGGGTGAACACTGAAGCTTTCTTT. It is translated as CASSSLDRVNTEAFF.

Many counts were recorded for this clonotype. The chain couples TRBV4-1 to TRBJ2-2; TRBD1 is a possible D gene (5 bases). Trimming took off 0 bases at V and 4 bases at J, with 12 bases between the two ends. CDR3 size: 16 residues. Germline loops: CDR1 MGHRA, CDR2 YSYEKL. CDR3 sequence reads: CASSQEVGESTGELFF. The DNA for the CDR3 is TGCGCCAGCAGCCAAGAGGTAGGGGAAAGCACCGGGGAGCTGTTTTTT.

The V gene is TRBV28, the J gene TRBJ1-5; D not resolved. Per the germline V gene, CDR1 is MDHEN and CDR2 is SYDVKM. The CDR3 is 14 amino acids. V was clipped by 0 bases and J by 3 bases, with 6 bases between them. CDR3 nucleotides: TGTGCCAGCAGTTTATGGGGCAACAATCAGCCCCAGCATTTT. It encodes CASSLWGNNQPQHF.

This clonotype came up a few times. This sequence may be a read error, since a much larger clone differs from it by one base. The chain carries TRBV11-2 and TRBJ2-7, with TRBD2 matching over 12 bases. CDR1 SGHAT and CDR2 FQNNGV come from the germline V gene. CDR3 length: 16 residues. The DNA for the CDR3 is TGTGCCAGCAGCTTAGGGACTAGCGGGAAATCCTACGGGCAGTACTTC. Its translation: CASSLGTSGKSYGQYF.

The table lists this clonotype with a few counts. This chain joins TRBV9 and TRBJ1-2; D possibly corresponds to TRBD1 (5 bases). This CDR3 contains 16 residues. V lost 4 bases to trimming and J lost 6 bases, with 22 bases between them. In germline, CDR1 is SGDLS, CDR2 YYNGEE. The CDR3 bases are TGTGCCAGCAGCCCCCTAGCGGGAGAAGGGGAGCATGGCTACACCTTC. Its translation is CASSPLAGEGEHGYTF.

The genes are TRBV5-4 and TRBJ2-1, with TRBD2 matching 9 bases. The CDR3 totals 16 residues. Germline loops: CDR1 SGHNT, CDR2 YYREEE (reference sequence). With 0 bases clipped from V and 5 bases from J, the junction kept 6 bases outside the gene matches. Here the CDR3 reads CASSLATGTSNNEQFF. CDR3 coding DNA: TGTGCCAGCAGCTTGGCAACCGGGACTAGCAACAATGAGCAGTTCTTC.

The rearrangement joins TRBV2 to TRBJ1-1; unclear D gene. The germline CDR1 and CDR2 sequences are SNHLY and FYNNEI. The CDR3 has 14 residues. Trimming removed 7 bases from V and 0 bases from J, with 12 bases in between. CDR3 protein: CASKAWVVNTEAFF. The CDR3, as DNA: TGTGCCAGCAAGGCGTGGGTTGTGAACACTGAAGCTTTCTTT.